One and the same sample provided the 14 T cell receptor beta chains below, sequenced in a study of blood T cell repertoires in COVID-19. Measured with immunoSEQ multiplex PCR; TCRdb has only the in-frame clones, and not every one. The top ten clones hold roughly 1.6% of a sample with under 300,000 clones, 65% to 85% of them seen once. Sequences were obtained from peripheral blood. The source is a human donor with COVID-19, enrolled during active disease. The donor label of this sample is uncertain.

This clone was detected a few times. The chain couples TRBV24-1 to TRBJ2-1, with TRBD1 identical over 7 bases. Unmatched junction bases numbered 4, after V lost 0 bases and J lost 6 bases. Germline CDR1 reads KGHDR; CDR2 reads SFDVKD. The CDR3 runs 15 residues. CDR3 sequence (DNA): TGTGCCACCAGTGATTTGTCCCGGGACAGCAATGAGCAGTTCTTC. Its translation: CATSDLSRDSNEQFF.

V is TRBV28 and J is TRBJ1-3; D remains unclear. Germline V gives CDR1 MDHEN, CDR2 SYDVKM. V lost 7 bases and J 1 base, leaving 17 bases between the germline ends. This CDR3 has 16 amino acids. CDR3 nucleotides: TGTGCCAGCAATTCGCAGGTAACCGAGTCTGGAAACACCATATATTTT. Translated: CASNSQVTESGNTIYF.

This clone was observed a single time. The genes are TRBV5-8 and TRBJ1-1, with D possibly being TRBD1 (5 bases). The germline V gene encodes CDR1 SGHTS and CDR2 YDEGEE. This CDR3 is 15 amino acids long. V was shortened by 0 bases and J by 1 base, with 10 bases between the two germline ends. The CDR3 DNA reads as TGTGCCAGCAGCTTGGGGTTCGGGGGGAACACTGAAGCTTTCTTT. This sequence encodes CASSLGFGGNTEAFF. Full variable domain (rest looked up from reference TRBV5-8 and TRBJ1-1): EAGVTQSPTHLIKTRGQQATLRCSPISGHTSVYWYQQALGLGLQFLLWYDEGEERNRGNFPPRFSGRQFPNYSSELNVNALELEDSALYLCASSLGFGGNTEAFFGQGTRLTVV.

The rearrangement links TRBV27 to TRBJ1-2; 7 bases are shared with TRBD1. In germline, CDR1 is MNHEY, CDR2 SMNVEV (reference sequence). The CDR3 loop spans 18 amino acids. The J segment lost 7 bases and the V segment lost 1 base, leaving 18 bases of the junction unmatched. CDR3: CASSLYDPVFRQGTGYTF. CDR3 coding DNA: TGTGCCAGCAGTTTATACGATCCAGTCTTCAGACAGGGTACTGGCTACACCTTC.

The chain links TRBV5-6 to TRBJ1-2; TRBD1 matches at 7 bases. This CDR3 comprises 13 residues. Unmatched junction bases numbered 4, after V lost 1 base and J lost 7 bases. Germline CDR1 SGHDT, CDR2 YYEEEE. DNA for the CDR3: TGTGCCAGCAGCTTGACAGGGGTGAGTGGCTACACCTTC. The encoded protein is CASSLTGVSGYTF.

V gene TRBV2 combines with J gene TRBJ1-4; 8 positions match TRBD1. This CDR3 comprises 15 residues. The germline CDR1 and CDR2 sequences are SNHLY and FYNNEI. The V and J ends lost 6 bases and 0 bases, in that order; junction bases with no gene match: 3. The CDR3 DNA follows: TGTGCCAGCAGCGAGACAGGGGCAACTAATGAAAAACTGTTTTTT. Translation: CASSETGATNEKLFF.

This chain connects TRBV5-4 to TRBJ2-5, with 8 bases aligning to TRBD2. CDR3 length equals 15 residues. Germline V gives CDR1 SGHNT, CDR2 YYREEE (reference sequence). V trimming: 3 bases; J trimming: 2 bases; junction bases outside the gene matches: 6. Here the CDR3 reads CASSYQGLAQETQYF. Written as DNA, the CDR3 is TGTGCCAGCAGCTACCAAGGACTAGCACAAGAGACCCAGTACTTC.

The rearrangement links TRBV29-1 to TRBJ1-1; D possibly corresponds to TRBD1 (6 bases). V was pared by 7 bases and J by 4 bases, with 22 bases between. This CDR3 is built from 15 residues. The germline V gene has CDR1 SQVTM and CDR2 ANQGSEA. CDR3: CSARPGGGLGTEAFF. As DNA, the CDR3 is TGCAGCGCTCGACCCGGCGGGGGGCTCGGCACTGAAGCTTTCTTT.

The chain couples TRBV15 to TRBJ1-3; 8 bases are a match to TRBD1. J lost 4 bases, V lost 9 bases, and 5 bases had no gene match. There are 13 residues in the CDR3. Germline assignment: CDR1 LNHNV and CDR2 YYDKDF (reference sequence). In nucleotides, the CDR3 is TGTGCCACTAGACAGGGGTTCGGAAACACCATATATTTT. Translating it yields CATRQGFGNTIYF.

The CDR3 sequence is CASSISRGQRNEQFF. CDR3 sequence (DNA): TGTGCCAGTAGTATTAGTAGGGGGCAAAGGAATGAGCAGTTCTTC. The V and J genes are TRBV19 and TRBJ2-1; 7 positions match TRBD1. Unmatched junction bases numbered 9, after V lost 3 bases and J lost 7 bases. Germline V lookup: CDR1 LNHDA, CDR2 SQIVND (reference sequence). The length of the CDR3 is 15 residues.

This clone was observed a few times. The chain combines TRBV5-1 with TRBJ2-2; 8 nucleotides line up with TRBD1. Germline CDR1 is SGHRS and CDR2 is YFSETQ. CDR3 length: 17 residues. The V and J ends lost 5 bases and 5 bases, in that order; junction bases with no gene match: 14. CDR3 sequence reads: CASSWGQVLRGTGELFF. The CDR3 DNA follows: TGCGCCAGCAGTTGGGGACAGGTACTACGGGGGACCGGGGAGCTGTTTTTT.

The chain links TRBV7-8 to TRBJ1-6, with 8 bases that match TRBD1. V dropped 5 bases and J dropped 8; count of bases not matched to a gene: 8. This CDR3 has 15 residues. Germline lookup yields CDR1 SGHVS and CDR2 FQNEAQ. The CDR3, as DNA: TGTGCCAGCAGCCCCCGACAGGGGCAGGATTCACCCCTCCACTTT. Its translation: CASSPRQGQDSPLHF.

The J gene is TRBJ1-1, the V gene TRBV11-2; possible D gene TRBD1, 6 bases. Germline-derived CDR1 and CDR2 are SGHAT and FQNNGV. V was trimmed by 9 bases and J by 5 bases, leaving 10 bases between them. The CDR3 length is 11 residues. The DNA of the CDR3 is TGTGCCAGTAAACAGGGTACTGAAGCTTTCTTT. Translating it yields CASKQGTEAFF.

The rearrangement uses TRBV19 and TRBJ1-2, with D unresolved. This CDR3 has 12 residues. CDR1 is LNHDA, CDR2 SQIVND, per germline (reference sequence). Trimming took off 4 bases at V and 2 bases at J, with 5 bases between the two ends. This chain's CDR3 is CASSRQNYGYTF. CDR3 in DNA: TGTGCCAGTAGTAGACAAAACTATGGCTACACCTTC.